This TCR beta chain was documented in a study of shared clonotypes between healthy human individuals. Study conclusions and caveats: Sequencing of the sorted subsets was shown by rarefaction to be incomplete despite large depth.

A word on this clone: Its target is unknown.

At deep level, the assay was performed. The genomic DNA of each subset was split evenly across several immunoSEQ plates. Clones were sequenced by immunoSEQ multiplex PCR, and TCRdb holds only the in-frame ones, with some missing. This table holds approximately 1,500,000 clones, around 98% found once. Donors, healthy HIV-negative adults, lacked recent acute infections or vaccinations. Germline lookup yields CDR1 SGHTA and CDR2 FQGNSA. V lost 1 base, J lost 2 bases, and 2 bases stayed unmatched. The CDR3 totals 16 residues. The rearrangement joins TRBV7-2 to TRBJ2-7; the match to TRBD2 covers 13 bases. The sequencing sample was made of naive CD4+ T cells sorted from blood. Subset: CD45RA+ positively selected. The source of this sequence is a man aged 30 to 45 in good health. The CDR3 here is CASSLGGLAGAYEQYF. For the CDR3, the DNA is TGTGCCAGCAGCTTAGGAGGACTAGCGGGGGCCTACGAGCAGTACTTC.